Presented here are 30 T cell receptor beta chains from one specimen sequenced in a study of shared clonotypes between healthy human individuals. Libraries were prepared by immunoSEQ multiplex PCR; TCRdb keeps only in-frame clonotypes and omits some of them. This sample yields more than 1.2 million clones, of which approximately 98.5% are seen a single time; about 0.34% belongs to the top ten. Specimen: naive CD4+ T cells sorted from blood. Subset of the sample: CD45RA+ positively selected. The receptor set was obtained from a man aged 30-40 years in good health.

The chain employs TRBV18 and TRBJ2-1, with D maybe TRBD1 (5 bases). The CDR3 loop spans 14 amino acids. V lost 0 bases and J 8 bases, leaving 11 bases between the germline ends. CDR1 KGHSH and CDR2 LQKENI come from the germline V gene. The CDR3 nucleotides are TGTGCCAGCTCACCACCGGCAGGGTATTATGAGCAGTTCTTC. Protein: CASSPPAGYYEQFF.

The V gene is TRBV7-9, the J gene TRBJ2-3, with D unclear. Looked up from germline, CDR1 is SEHNR and CDR2 is FQNEAQ (reference sequence). CDR3 length: 11 residues. The V and J ends lost 7 bases and 3 bases respectively, with 5 bases between them. This chain's CDR3 is CASTATDTQYF. The CDR3 DNA follows: TGTGCCAGCACCGCGACAGATACGCAGTATTTT.

The gene calls are TRBV5-1 and TRBJ2-5, with no clear D. The germline V and J ends were trimmed by 1 base and 3 bases, with 13 bases remaining between them. The CDR3 is 15 amino acids. Germline V lookup: CDR1 SGHRS, CDR2 YFSETQ. The DNA for the CDR3 is TGCGCCAGCAGCTTGCGAGCAGCGAATGAAGAGACCCAGTACTTC. Its translation: CASSLRAANEETQYF. The whole variable domain, filled in from reference TRBV5-1 and TRBJ2-5, reads KAGVTQTPRYLIKTRGQQVTLSCSPISGHRSVSWYQQTPGQGLQFLFEYFSETQRNKGNFPGRFSGRQFSNSRSEMNVSTLELGDSALYLCASSLRAANEETQYFGPGTRLLVL.

The chain combines TRBV5-8 with TRBJ1-2; TRBD1 matches 7 bases. The CDR3 extends over 14 amino acids. The V segment lost 2 bases and the J segment 1 base; nucleotides outside the gene matches: 2. Germline V gene sequence: CDR1 SGHTS, CDR2 YDEGEE. The CDR3 spells CASSFGQVNYGYTF. The CDR3 DNA follows: TGTGCCAGCAGCTTCGGACAGGTTAACTATGGCTACACCTTC.

V is TRBV27 and J is TRBJ2-5; 13 positions match TRBD2. CDR3 length: 15 residues. CDR1 MNHEY and CDR2 SMNVEV come from the germline V gene (reference sequence). The ends lost 5 bases at V and 4 bases at J; junction bases unmatched: 4. The CDR3 sequence: CASSRTSGSRETQYF. The CDR3 DNA reads as TGTGCCAGCAGTCGGACTAGCGGGAGCAGAGAGACCCAGTACTTC.

The chain carries TRBV7-9 and TRBJ2-1; TRBD2 agrees at 7 bases. Germline CDR1 SEHNR, CDR2 FQNEAQ (reference sequence). V shed 4 bases and J 2 bases; nucleotides not matched to a gene: 5. There are 15 residues in the CDR3. The CDR3 DNA follows: TGTGCCAGCAGCTCCCCAGCGGGGCCCTACAATGAGCAGTTCTTC. Translating it yields CASSSPAGPYNEQFF.

The chain is built from TRBV5-1 and TRBJ2-6; TRBD1 aligns across 12 bases. Losses at the gene ends were 3 bases for V and 0 bases for J; bases not matched to a gene: 4. This CDR3 has 18 amino acids. Germline V gene lookup returns CDR1 SGHRS and CDR2 YFSETQ. DNA of the CDR3: TGCGCCAGCAGCTGGGGACAGGGGGCTTTCTCTGGGGCCAACGTCCTGACTTTC. Encoded protein: CASSWGQGAFSGANVLTF.

CDR3 amino acids: CASSPTRSSYEQYF. The DNA of the CDR3 is TGTGCCAGCTCTCCGACCAGGAGCTCCTACGAGCAGTACTTC. This sequence joins TRBV2 and TRBJ2-7, with D unresolved. Germline CDR1 is SNHLY and CDR2 is FYNNEI. The ends were cut back, 8 bases at V and 0 bases at J, with 14 bases in the middle. The CDR3 has 14 amino acids.

J is TRBJ2-6 and V is TRBV28; 7 positions match TRBD2. Unmatched junction bases numbered 9, after V lost 3 bases and J lost 4 bases. CDR3 length: 17 residues. The germline gives CDR1 MDHEN, CDR2 SYDVKM. CDR3 loop: CASSLSGIGAGANVLTF. The CDR3 nucleotides are TGTGCCAGCAGTTTGAGCGGGATAGGAGCGGGGGCCAACGTCCTGACTTTC.

The genes are TRBV4-1 and TRBJ2-5; D may be TRBD1 (5 bases). V lost 1 base to trimming and J lost 4 bases, with 25 bases between them. The CDR3 is 19 residues long. In germline, CDR1 is MGHRA, CDR2 YSYEKL. This CDR3 reads CASSQVSTGERFRGETQYF. For the CDR3, the DNA is TGCGCCAGCAGCCAAGTATCTACAGGAGAAAGGTTTAGAGGAGAGACCCAGTACTTC.

In nucleotides, the CDR3 is TGCAGCGTTTTCGGACTAGCGGGAGGGGTAACGACGGAGCAGTACTTC. Its protein product is CSVFGLAGGVTTEQYF. The rearrangement joins TRBV29-1 to TRBJ2-7; TRBD2 agrees at 15 bases. This CDR3 comprises 16 residues. The J segment lost 7 bases and the V segment lost 5 bases, leaving 12 bases of the junction unmatched. The germline V gene has CDR1 SQVTM and CDR2 ANQGSEA.

The chain employs TRBV7-8 and TRBJ1-4; D might be TRBD1 (6 bases). Trimming stripped 3 bases from V and 6 bases from J, with 11 bases between. This CDR3 region has 14 residues. Germline CDR1 and CDR2: SGHVS and FQNEAQ. DNA for the CDR3: TGTGCCAGCAGCTTTAACAGGGCTGATGAAAAACTGTTTTTT. It translates to CASSFNRADEKLFF.

The table lists this clone with a count of one. The chain combines TRBV28 with TRBJ1-2; no definite D call. Germline CDR1 reads MDHEN; CDR2 reads SYDVKM. The CDR3 contains 13 residues. V was pared by 5 bases and J by 6 bases, with 13 bases between. As DNA, the CDR3 is TGTGCCAGCAGTACCACTCGAGGGAATGGCTACACCTTC. Translating it yields CASSTTRGNGYTF.

The chain links TRBV4-1 to TRBJ1-1; TRBD1 aligns across 7 bases. The CDR3 length is 15 residues. Germline V gene sequence: CDR1 MGHRA, CDR2 YSYEKL. J lost 1 base, V lost 4 bases, and 6 bases had no gene match. This CDR3 reads CASSPLNRGNTEAFF. As DNA, the CDR3 is TGCGCCAGCAGCCCTCTGAACAGGGGGAACACTGAAGCTTTCTTT.

Details on this clone: Other nucleotide sequences from this sample produce the same CDR3. The chain has TRBV27 and TRBJ1-5; possibly TRBD1 for D (5 bases). Germline V CDR1 and CDR2: MNHEY, SMNVEV (reference sequence). This CDR3 has 15 residues. Trimming stripped 5 bases from V and 0 bases from J, with 11 bases between. The CDR3 DNA follows: TGTGCCAGCAGTCCCAGGAGGGGTAGCAATCAGCCCCAGCATTTT. This encodes CASSPRRGSNQPQHF.

The CDR3 sequence is CASTPRGIDGYTF. The CDR3 DNA sequence: TGTGCCAGTACCCCACGGGGGATTGATGGCTACACCTTC. V and J are TRBV19 and TRBJ1-2; TRBD1 might be the D (5 bases). The CDR3 has 13 amino acids. V was trimmed by 7 bases and J by 6 bases, leaving 15 bases between them. The germline V gene encodes CDR1 LNHDA and CDR2 SQIVND (reference sequence).

The sample holds one count of this clone. This rearrangement joins TRBV18 to TRBJ2-3; the D gene is possibly TRBD1 (5 bases). V was cut by 5 bases and J by 0 bases, with 9 bases left in between. CDR3 length equals 14 residues. Germline values: CDR1 KGHSH, CDR2 LQKENI. CDR3 in amino acids: CASSGAVSTDTQYF. In DNA form, the CDR3 reads TGTGCCAGCTCAGGGGCAGTGAGCACAGATACGCAGTATTTT.

The V call is TRBV13, the J call TRBJ1-5, with 7 bases identical to TRBD1. Germline V gene data show CDR1 as PRHDT and CDR2 as FYEKMQ (reference sequence). V was pared by 5 bases and J by 4 bases, with 2 bases of the junction left unmatched. The CDR3 extends over 13 amino acids. DNA for the CDR3: TGTGCCAGCAGCCCGGGACAGAATCAGCCCCAGCATTTT. As protein: CASSPGQNQPQHF.

This chain links TRBV5-1 with TRBJ2-3, with 9 bases lining up with TRBD1. J lost 3 bases, V lost 4 bases, and 6 bases had no gene match. Germline V CDR1 and CDR2: SGHRS, YFSETQ. The CDR3 consists of 15 residues. Here the CDR3 reads CASSDRQGVTDTQYF. The CDR3 bases are TGCGCCAGCAGCGATCGACAGGGGGTGACAGATACGCAGTATTTT.

V and J are TRBV5-1 and TRBJ2-7; D call uncertain. Between the trimmed V and J ends, which lost 0 bases and 4 bases, there was a span of 8 bases. The germline V gene has CDR1 SGHRS and CDR2 YFSETQ. The CDR3 consists of 13 residues. The CDR3 sequence: CASSLGAKYEQYF. The CDR3 coding sequence is TGCGCCAGCAGCTTGGGGGCCAAATACGAGCAGTACTTC.

The chain combines TRBV7-8 with TRBJ2-7, with D unclear. Trimming took off 2 bases at V and 3 bases at J, with 14 bases between the two ends. Germline V lookup: CDR1 SGHVS, CDR2 FQNEAQ. This CDR3 spans 15 amino acids. CDR3: CASSLNAVLRYEQYF. CDR3 sequence (DNA): TGTGCCAGCAGCTTAAATGCGGTTCTTCGCTACGAGCAGTACTTC.

V and J are TRBV11-3 and TRBJ2-2, with TRBD2 identical over 13 bases. The CDR3 has 17 residues. V was clipped by 4 bases and J by 7 bases; unmatched bases: 9. Germline V gives CDR1 SGHNT, CDR2 YENEEA. The CDR3 sequence: CASSSQKTSGGLGELFF. For the CDR3, the DNA is TGTGCCAGCAGCTCCCAGAAGACTAGCGGGGGGCTCGGGGAGCTGTTTTTT. The full variable domain, rest sourced from reference TRBV11-3 and TRBJ2-2, is EAGVVQSPRYKIIEKKQPVAFWCNPISGHNTLYWYLQNLGQGPELLIRYENEEAVDDSQLPKDRFSAERLKGVDSTLKIQPAELGDSAVYLCASSSQKTSGGLGELFFGEGSRLTVL.

The chain employs TRBV7-6 and TRBJ2-2, with 11 bases aligning to TRBD2. Germline V gene lookup returns CDR1 SGHVS and CDR2 FNYEAQ. The CDR3 totals 17 residues. V was clipped by 5 bases and J by 2 bases; unmatched bases: 7. In DNA, the CDR3 is TGTGCCAGCAGCCCCGGACTAGCGGGCCTTAACACCGGGGAGCTGTTTTTT. Protein: CASSPGLAGLNTGELFF.

This chain connects TRBV2 to TRBJ2-7; perhaps TRBD1 as D (6 bases). The CDR3 has 13 residues. Trimming took 7 bases from V and 3 from J, leaving 13 bases between them. Germline CDR1 SNHLY, CDR2 FYNNEI. The CDR3 nucleotides are TGTGCCAGCAATCCGGACAGTCTCTACGAGCAGTACTTC. It translates to CASNPDSLYEQYF.

J is TRBJ2-1 and V is TRBV2; D remains ambiguous. The V and J ends lost 3 bases and 12 bases respectively, with 12 bases between them. The germline V gene encodes CDR1 SNHLY and CDR2 FYNNEI. The CDR3 is 12 amino acids. In nucleotides, the CDR3 is TGTGCCAGCAGTGAGGCGAACAAGCGGCAGTTCTTC. Translated, it gives CASSEANKRQFF.

J is TRBJ1-3 and V is TRBV19; D not resolved. There are 14 residues in the CDR3. Germline V gene data show CDR1 as LNHDA and CDR2 as SQIVND (reference sequence). V was pared by 4 bases and J by 0 bases, with 7 bases between. CDR3 in DNA: TGTGCCAGTAGTACCACAAGCTCTGGAAACACCATATATTTT. Its translation: CASSTTSSGNTIYF.

V is TRBV18 and J is TRBJ2-7; unclear D gene. CDR1 is KGHSH, CDR2 LQKENI, per germline. This CDR3 is 14 amino acids long. V shed 7 bases and J shed 2 bases, with 15 bases lying between them. CDR3 bases: TGTGCCAGCTGCAACAGTAAGGACGCCTACGAGCAGTACTTC. Its translation is CASCNSKDAYEQYF.

In regard to this clone: Distinct nucleotide sequences in the sample also encode this CDR3. J is TRBJ1-5 and V is TRBV28; the match to TRBD1 covers 9 bases. CDR1 is MDHEN, CDR2 SYDVKM, per germline. With 6 bases clipped from V and 4 bases from J, the junction kept 4 bases outside the gene matches. This CDR3 is 14 amino acids long. The CDR3 nucleotides read TGTGCCAGCAGCACAGGGGGCTGGAATCAGCCCCAGCATTTT. Encoded protein: CASSTGGWNQPQHF. The full variable domain, with the rest looked up from reference TRBV28 and TRBJ1-5, is DVKVTQSSRYLVKRTGEKVFLECVQDMDHENMFWYRQDPGLGLRLIYFSYDVKMKEKGDIPEGYSVSREKKERFSLILESASTNQTSMYLCASSTGGWNQPQHFGDGTRLSIL.

This chain links TRBV7-2 with TRBJ2-1, with TRBD2 matching over 7 bases. The germline V gene has CDR1 SGHTA and CDR2 FQGNSA. V shed 8 bases, J shed 15 bases, and the junction held 13 bases outside the gene matches. The CDR3 consists of 12 residues. CDR3 sequence (DNA): TGTGCCAGCTCCTTTACTAGCGAAACACGGTTCTTC. This translates into CASSFTSETRFF.

The CDR3 spells CASSLALDQPQHF. The CDR3 nucleotides read TGCGCCAGCAGCTTGGCGTTAGATCAGCCCCAGCATTTT. The V and J genes are TRBV5-1 and TRBJ1-5, with D uncertain. Germline V gene data show CDR1 as SGHRS and CDR2 as YFSETQ. The ends were cut back, 0 bases at V and 5 bases at J, with 6 bases in the middle. The CDR3 consists of 13 residues.